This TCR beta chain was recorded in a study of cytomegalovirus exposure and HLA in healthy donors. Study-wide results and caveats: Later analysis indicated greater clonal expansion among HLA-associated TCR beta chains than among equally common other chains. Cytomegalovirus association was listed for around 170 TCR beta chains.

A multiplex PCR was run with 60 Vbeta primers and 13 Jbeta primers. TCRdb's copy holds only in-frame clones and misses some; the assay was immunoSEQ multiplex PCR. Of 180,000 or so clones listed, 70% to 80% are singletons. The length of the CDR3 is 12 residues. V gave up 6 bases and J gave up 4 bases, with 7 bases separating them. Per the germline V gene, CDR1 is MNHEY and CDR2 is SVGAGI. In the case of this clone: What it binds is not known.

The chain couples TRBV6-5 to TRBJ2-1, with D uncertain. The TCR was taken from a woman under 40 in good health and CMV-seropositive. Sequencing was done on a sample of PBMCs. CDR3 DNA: TGTGCCAGCAGCGGCAGGTACAATGAGCAGTTCTTC. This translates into CASSGRYNEQFF.